Listed here is a single T cell receptor beta chain. Its antigen is still unknown. This sample was included in a study of blood T cells in healthy people across ages. Sample-barcoded 5' priming and a J-beta primer mix drove a second PCR of about 7 to 12 cycles. Every cDNA was tagged by a template-switch adaptor with 12 random nucleotides. Individual samples furnished no less than 3 million CDR3-containing paired-end reads apiece. TCRdb recomputed calls from the 5' RACE reads with MiXCR, one row per CDR3 protein. The sample carries over 1,500,000 distinct CDR3 sequences, about two fifths recorded once. V was clipped by 3 bases and J by 3 bases, with 15 bases between them. Germline V gene sequence: CDR1 SGHTS, CDR2 YDEGEE. This CDR3 has 15 amino acids. Study-wide results and limits: Age brought a roughly linear fall in TCR beta diversity measured per million T cells. Conclusively comparing naive with antigen-experienced cells was impossible with unsorted PBMCs.

The sequenced material came from blood. The chain has TRBV5-8 and TRBJ2-5; a weak D match, TRBD2 (6 bases). The source of this sequence is a human donor in good health. The CDR3 is CASSWSFGGEETQYF. CDR3 sequence (DNA): TGTGCCAGCAGCTGGTCCTTCGGCGGGGAAGAGACCCAGTACTTC.